The sample holds a few counts of the clone carrying this T cell receptor beta chain. With 6 bases clipped from V and 5 bases from J, the junction kept 3 bases outside the gene matches. This CDR3 has 12 residues. Germline V gene lookup returns CDR1 SNHLY and CDR2 FYNNEI. The data are from a study of blood T cell repertoires in COVID-19. Study as a whole: PBMCs, B-cell-depleted T cells, or T cells provided the cDNA or gDNA that made up the material.

Repertoires were generated with immunoSEQ multiplex PCR, while TCRdb's copy carries only in-frame clones and drops some. The data show 55,000 to 60,000 clones, approximately 80% seen once. The clonotype originates from a man aged 45-65 years with active or convalescent COVID-19. The chain uses TRBV2 and TRBJ2-5, with 7 bases identical to TRBD1. Sequencing was done on a sample of peripheral blood. CDR3 DNA: TGTGCCAGCAGGGGACAGTGGGAGACCCAGTACTTC. It specifies CASRGQWETQYF.